This TCR beta chain was obtained from a study of human T cells and chemical hapten exposure. The library attached unique molecular identifiers to individual cDNA molecules. TCRdb used MiXCR to reprocess the RACE reads, holding one entry per CDR3 protein. The table includes around 110,000 distinct CDR3 sequences, around 10% detected once. V lost 0 bases to trimming and J lost 4 bases, with 14 bases between them. The germline gives CDR1 SEHNR, CDR2 FQNEAQ (reference sequence). CDR3 size: 16 residues. Overall study results and limits: The study found that DPC sensitization did not change TCRs above 1 in 1000 frequency.

As regards this clonotype: Its antigen remains unidentified.

Time point defined: patch test 1, 2 weeks after DPC sensitization. Treatment noted: therapeutic diphenylcyclopropenone sensitization with weekly scalp DPC. The template was total RNA from unfractionated whole blood. The receptor comes from a woman aged 45-65 years with alopecia areata. Some clones in this sample may be carry-over from other donors' samples. This specimen consisted of whole blood, obtained in connection with sensitization to the hapten diphenylcyclopropenone (DPC). This chain uses TRBV7-9 with TRBJ2-3; D gene uncertain. CDR3: CASSLALASAADTQYF. CDR3 nucleotide sequence: TGTGCCAGCAGCTTAGCATTGGCATCCGCGGCAGATACGCAGTATTTT. The whole variable domain, filled in from reference TRBV7-9 and TRBJ2-3, reads DTGVSQNPRHKITKRGQNVTFRCDPISEHNRLYWYRQTLGQGPEFLTYFQNEAQLEKSRLLSDRFSAERPKGSFSTLEIQRTEQGDSAMYLCASSLALASAADTQYFGPGTRLTVL.